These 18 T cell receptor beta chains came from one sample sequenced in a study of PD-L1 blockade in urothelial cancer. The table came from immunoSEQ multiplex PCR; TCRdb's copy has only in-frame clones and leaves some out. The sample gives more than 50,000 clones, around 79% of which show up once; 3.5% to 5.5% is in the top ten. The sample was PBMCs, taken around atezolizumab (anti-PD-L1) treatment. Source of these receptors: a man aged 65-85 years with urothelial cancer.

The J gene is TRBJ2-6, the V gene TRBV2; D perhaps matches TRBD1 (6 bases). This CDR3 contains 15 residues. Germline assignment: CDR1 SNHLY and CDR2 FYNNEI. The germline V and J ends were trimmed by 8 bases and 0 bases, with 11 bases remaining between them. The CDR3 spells CASETGRSGANVLTF. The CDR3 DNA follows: TGTGCCAGCGAAACAGGGCGCTCTGGGGCCAACGTCCTGACTTTC.

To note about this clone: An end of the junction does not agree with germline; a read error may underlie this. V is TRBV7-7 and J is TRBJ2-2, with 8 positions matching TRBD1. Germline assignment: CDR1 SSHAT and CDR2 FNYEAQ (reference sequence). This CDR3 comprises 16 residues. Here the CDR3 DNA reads TGTGCTAGCAGCCAACCCCGGACAGGGTTCACCGGGGAGCTGTTTTTT. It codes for CASSQPRTGFTGELFF.

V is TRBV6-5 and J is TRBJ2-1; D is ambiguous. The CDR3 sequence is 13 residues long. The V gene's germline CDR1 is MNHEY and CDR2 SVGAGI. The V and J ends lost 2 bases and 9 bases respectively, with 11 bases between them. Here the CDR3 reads CASSYLGWAEQFF. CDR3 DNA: TGTGCCAGCAGTTACCTGGGTTGGGCTGAGCAGTTCTTC.

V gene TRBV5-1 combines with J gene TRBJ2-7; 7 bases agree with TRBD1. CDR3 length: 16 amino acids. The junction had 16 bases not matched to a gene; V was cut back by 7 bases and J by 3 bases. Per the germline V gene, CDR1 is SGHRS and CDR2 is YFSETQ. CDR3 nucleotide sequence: TGCGCCAGCTCGGTCCGCCCGCGACAGGGACACTACGAGCAGTACTTC. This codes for CASSVRPRQGHYEQYF.

The CDR3 DNA is TGTGCCAGTAGTATAGAAATCCCTAGCGGGTACCAAGAGACCCAGTACTTC. It specifies CASSIEIPSGYQETQYF. The chain joins TRBV19 to TRBJ2-5; 8 positions agree with TRBD2. The CDR3 runs to 17 residues. V shed 0 bases, J shed 0 bases, and the junction held 6 bases outside the gene matches. CDR1 is LNHDA and CDR2 is SQIVND in the germline V gene (reference sequence). The complete variable domain, with remaining parts taken from reference TRBV19 and TRBJ2-5, reads DGGITQSPKYLFRKEGQNVTLSCEQNLNHDAMYWYRQDPGQGLRLIYYSQIVNDFQKGDIAEGYSVSREKKESFPLTVTSAQKNPTAFYLCASSIEIPSGYQETQYFGPGTRLLVL.

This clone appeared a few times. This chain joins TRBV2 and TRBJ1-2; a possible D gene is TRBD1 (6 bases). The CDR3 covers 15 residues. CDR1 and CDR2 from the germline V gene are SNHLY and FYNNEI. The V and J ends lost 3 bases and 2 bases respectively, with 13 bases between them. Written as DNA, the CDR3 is TGTGCCAGCAGTGACCCGGCGGGGGGCAACTATGGCTACACCTTC. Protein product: CASSDPAGGNYGYTF. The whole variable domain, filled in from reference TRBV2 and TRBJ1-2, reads EPEVTQTPSHQVTQMGQEVILRCVPISNHLYFYWYRQILGQKVEFLVSFYNNEISEKSEIFDDQFSVERPDGSNFTLKIRSTKLEDSAMYFCASSDPAGGNYGYTFGSGTRLTVV.

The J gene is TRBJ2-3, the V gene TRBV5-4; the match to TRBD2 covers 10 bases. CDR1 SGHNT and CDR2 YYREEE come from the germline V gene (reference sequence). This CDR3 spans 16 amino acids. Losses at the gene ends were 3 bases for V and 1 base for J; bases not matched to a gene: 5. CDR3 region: CASSYASGSRTDTQYF. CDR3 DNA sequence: TGTGCCAGCAGCTATGCTAGCGGGAGCCGCACAGATACGCAGTATTTT.

The CDR3 bases are TGTGCCAGCAGTTTTGGGTCCGCGGGCACAGATACGCAGTATTTT. This encodes CASSFGSAGTDTQYF. The gene calls are TRBV27 and TRBJ2-3; D not resolved. Germline V gene sequence: CDR1 MNHEY, CDR2 SMNVEV (reference sequence). V was trimmed by 3 bases and J by 1 base, leaving 11 bases between them. This CDR3 has 15 residues.

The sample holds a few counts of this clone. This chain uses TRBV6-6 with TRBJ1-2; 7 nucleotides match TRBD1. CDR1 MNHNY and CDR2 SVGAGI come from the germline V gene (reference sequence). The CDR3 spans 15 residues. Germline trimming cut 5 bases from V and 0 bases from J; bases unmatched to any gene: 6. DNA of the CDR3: TGTGCCAGCAGTCATAATACAGGGGCTAACTATGGCTACACCTTC. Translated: CASSHNTGANYGYTF.

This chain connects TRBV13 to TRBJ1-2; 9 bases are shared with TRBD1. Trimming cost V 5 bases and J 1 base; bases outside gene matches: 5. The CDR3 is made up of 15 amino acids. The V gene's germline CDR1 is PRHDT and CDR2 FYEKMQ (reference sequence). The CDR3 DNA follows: TGTGCCAGCAGCCCCGGGACAGGGTATAACTATGGCTACACCTTC. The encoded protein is CASSPGTGYNYGYTF. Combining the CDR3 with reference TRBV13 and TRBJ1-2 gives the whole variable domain AAGVIQSPRHLIKEKRETATLKCYPIPRHDTVYWYQQGPGQDPQFLISFYEKMQSDKGSIPDRFSAQQFSDYHSELNMSSLELGDSALYFCASSPGTGYNYGYTFGSGTRLTVV.

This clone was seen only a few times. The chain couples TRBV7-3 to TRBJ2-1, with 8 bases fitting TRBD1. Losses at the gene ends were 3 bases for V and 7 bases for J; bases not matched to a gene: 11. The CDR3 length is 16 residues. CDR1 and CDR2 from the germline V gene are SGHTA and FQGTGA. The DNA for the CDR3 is TGTGCCAGCAGCTTGACCCCTAGCAGGGGGCGAAATGAGCAGTTCTTC. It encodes CASSLTPSRGRNEQFF.

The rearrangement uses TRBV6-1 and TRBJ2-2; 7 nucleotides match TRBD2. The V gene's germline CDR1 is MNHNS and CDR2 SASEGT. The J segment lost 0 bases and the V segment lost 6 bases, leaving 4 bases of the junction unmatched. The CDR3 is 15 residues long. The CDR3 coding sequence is TGTGCCAGCAGAGCTAGCGGCCCGAACACCGGGGAGCTGTTTTTT. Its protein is CASRASGPNTGELFF.

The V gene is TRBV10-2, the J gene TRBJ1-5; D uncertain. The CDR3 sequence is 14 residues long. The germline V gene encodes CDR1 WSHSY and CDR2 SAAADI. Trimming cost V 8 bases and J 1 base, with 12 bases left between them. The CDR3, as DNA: TGCGCCAGCGCGGTAGGAGGCAGCAATCAGCCCCAGCATTTT. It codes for CASAVGGSNQPQHF.

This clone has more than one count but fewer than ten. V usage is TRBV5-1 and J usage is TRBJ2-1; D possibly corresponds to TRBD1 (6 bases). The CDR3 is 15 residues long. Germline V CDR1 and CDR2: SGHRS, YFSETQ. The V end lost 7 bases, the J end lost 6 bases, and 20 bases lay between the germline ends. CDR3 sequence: CASRKRQDATNEQFF. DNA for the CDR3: TGCGCCAGCCGGAAACGACAGGACGCTACCAATGAGCAGTTCTTC.

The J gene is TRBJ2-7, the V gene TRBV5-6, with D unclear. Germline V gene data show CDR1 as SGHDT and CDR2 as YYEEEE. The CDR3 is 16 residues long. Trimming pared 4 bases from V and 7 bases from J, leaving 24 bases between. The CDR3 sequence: CASSLPTINPSLEQYF. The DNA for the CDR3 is TGTGCCAGCAGCCTCCCGACAATTAACCCCTCACTGGAGCAGTACTTC.

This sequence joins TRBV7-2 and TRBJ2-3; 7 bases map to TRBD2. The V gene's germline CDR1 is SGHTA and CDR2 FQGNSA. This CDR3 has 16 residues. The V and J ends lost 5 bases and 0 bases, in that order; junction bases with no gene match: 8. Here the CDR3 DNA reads TGTGCCAGCAGCACCTCTCTAGCGGCTAGCACAGATACGCAGTATTTT. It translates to CASSTSLAASTDTQYF. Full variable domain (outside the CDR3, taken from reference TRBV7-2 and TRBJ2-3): GAGVSQSPSNKVTEKGKDVELRCDPISGHTALYWYRQSLGQGLEFLIYFQGNSAPDKSGLPSDRFSAERTGGSVSTLTIQRTQQEDSAVYLCASSTSLAASTDTQYFGPGTRLTVL.

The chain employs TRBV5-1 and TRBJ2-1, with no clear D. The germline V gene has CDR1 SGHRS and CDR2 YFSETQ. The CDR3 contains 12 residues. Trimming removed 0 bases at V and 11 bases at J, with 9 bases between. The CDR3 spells CASSLGGLQQFF. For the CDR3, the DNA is TGCGCCAGCAGCTTGGGCGGTCTTCAGCAGTTCTTC.

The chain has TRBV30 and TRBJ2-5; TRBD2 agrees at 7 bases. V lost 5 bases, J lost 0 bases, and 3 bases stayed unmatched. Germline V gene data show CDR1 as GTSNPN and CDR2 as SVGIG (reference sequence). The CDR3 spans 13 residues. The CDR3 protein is CAWGGRDQETQYF. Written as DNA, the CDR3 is TGTGCCTGGGGGGGGAGGGACCAAGAGACCCAGTACTTC.